Shown below are 14 T cell receptor beta chains from a single sample sequenced in a study of T cells in Graves' hyperthyroidism and ophthalmopathy. Regions amplified from RNA transcripts were the TCR beta CDR3 regions. HTBI primers were the set used in a first-round RT-PCR of the TCR CDR3. TCRdb recomputed calls from the multiplex PCR reads with MiXCR, one row per CDR3 protein. The sample lists about half a million distinct CDR3 sequences; around 16% were seen once. The sequenced material came from blood. These receptors were obtained from a woman in her twenties or thirties with Graves' ophthalmopathy.

Only a few counts were recorded for this clonotype. The chain links TRBV5-1 to TRBJ2-2; D not resolved. The CDR3 consists of 14 residues. Per germline, CDR1 SGHRS and CDR2 YFSETQ. With 0 bases removed from V and 4 bases from J, the gap between germline ends came to 7 bases. The CDR3 DNA reads TGCGCCAGCAGCTTGGATGCAACCACCGGGGAGCTGTTTTTT. Its protein is CASSLDATTGELFF.

This clonotype was seen many times. This rearrangement joins TRBV20-1 to TRBJ2-7; TRBD1 matches at 8 bases. Germline CDR1 reads DFQATT; CDR2 reads SNEGSKA (reference sequence). V trimming: 0 bases; J trimming: 5 bases; junction bases outside the gene matches: 6. The CDR3 has 14 amino acids. CDR3 DNA sequence: TGCAGTGCTAGAGATTTGGACAGGGCCCACGAGCAGTACTTC. Protein product: CSARDLDRAHEQYF.

The chain employs TRBV28 and TRBJ1-2, with unresolved D. Germline CDR1 MDHEN, CDR2 SYDVKM. Trimming took 6 bases from V and 8 from J, leaving 16 bases between them. The CDR3 is 13 amino acids. The CDR3 region has the DNA TGTGCCAGCAGCCCCCTCCGGGGATCGGGCTACACCTTC. As protein: CASSPLRGSGYTF.

The chain recombines TRBV5-1 with TRBJ2-1; 8 bases fit TRBD2. Germline loops: CDR1 SGHRS, CDR2 YFSETQ. CDR3 length: 14 amino acids. The trim removed 4 bases at V and 5 bases at J, leaving 5 bases unmatched. This CDR3 is CASSLSGTHNEQFF. In DNA form, the CDR3 reads TGCGCCAGCAGCCTTAGCGGGACCCACAATGAGCAGTTCTTC. Combining the CDR3 with reference TRBV5-1 and TRBJ2-1 gives the whole variable domain KAGVTQTPRYLIKTRGQQVTLSCSPISGHRSVSWYQQTPGQGLQFLFEYFSETQRNKGNFPGRFSGRQFSNSRSEMNVSTLELGDSALYLCASSLSGTHNEQFFGPGTRLTVL.

This clonotype was observed many times. V and J are TRBV28 and TRBJ1-1; no clear D gene. The CDR3 length is 11 residues. The V end was cut by 3 bases, the J end by 8 bases, with 7 bases between. Germline V gene data show CDR1 as MDHEN and CDR2 as SYDVKM. DNA of the CDR3: TGTGCCAGCAGTTTTCAGGTAGAAGCTTTCTTT. This translates into CASSFQVEAFF.

Many counts were recorded for this clonotype. The chain is built from TRBV2 and TRBJ2-7; D is uncertain. The CDR3 has 11 residues. Germline V gene lookup returns CDR1 SNHLY and CDR2 FYNNEI. With 7 bases removed from V and 5 bases from J, the gap between germline ends came to 9 bases. The CDR3 sequence is CASTEENEQYF. The CDR3 DNA is TGTGCCAGCACGGAAGAAAACGAGCAGTACTTC.

This chain uses TRBV2 with TRBJ1-6, with D unclear. CDR1 is SNHLY, CDR2 FYNNEI, per germline. V lost 2 bases and J lost 7, with 12 bases in between. The length of the CDR3 is 15 residues. This chain's CDR3 is CASSEMWETNSPLHF. The CDR3 DNA sequence: TGTGCCAGCAGTGAAATGTGGGAGACGAATTCACCCCTCCACTTT. The whole variable domain, remainder taken from reference TRBV2 and TRBJ1-6, is EPEVTQTPSHQVTQMGQEVILRCVPISNHLYFYWYRQILGQKVEFLVSFYNNEISEKSEIFDDQFSVERPDGSNFTLKIRSTKLEDSAMYFCASSEMWETNSPLHFGNGTRLTVT.

Many counts were recorded for this clonotype. The rearrangement uses TRBV12-3 or TRBV12-4 and TRBJ1-2, with 10 bases fitting TRBD1. The trim removed 5 bases at V and 3 bases at J, leaving 15 bases unmatched. The CDR3 spans 18 residues. The CDR3 coding sequence is TGTGCCAGCAGTCTTAAGCTGGACAGGGGGACTGCGTACTATGGCTACACCTTC. Amino acid sequence: CASSLKLDRGTAYYGYTF.

V and J are TRBV9 and TRBJ1-6; TRBD1 agrees at 11 bases. The CDR3 is made up of 14 amino acids. The junction had 1 base not matched to a gene; V was cut back by 5 bases and J by 6 bases. CDR1 SGDLS and CDR2 YYNGEE come from the germline V gene. CDR3: CASRGTGGNSPLHF. The CDR3 nucleotides read TGTGCCAGCAGAGGGACAGGGGGTAATTCACCCCTCCACTTT.

The V and J genes are TRBV4-2 and TRBJ2-7, with 14 bases lining up with TRBD2. This CDR3 region has 17 residues. Trimming at V came to 4 bases and at J to 3 bases, leaving 8 bases not matched to a gene. The germline V gene encodes CDR1 LGHNA and CDR2 YNFKEQ. The CDR3 here is CASSPGTSGSTGYEQYF. CDR3 nucleotides: TGTGCCAGCAGCCCCGGGACTAGCGGGAGTACAGGCTACGAGCAGTACTTC.

This clonotype has ten or more counts. The CDR3 sequence: CASSSTSGGEQFF. CDR3 bases: TGTGCCAGCAGCTCCACTAGCGGGGGTGAGCAGTTCTTC. The rearrangement uses TRBV11-3 and TRBJ2-1; 11 bases align to TRBD2. The CDR3 is made up of 13 amino acids. After removal of 4 bases from V and 9 bases from J, the junction contained 2 bases not matched to a gene. Germline V gives CDR1 SGHNT, CDR2 YENEEA.

The rearrangement uses TRBV20-1 and TRBJ1-5, with 9 nucleotides matching TRBD1. Germline V CDR1 and CDR2: DFQATT, SNEGSKA (reference sequence). V was clipped by 1 base and J by 0 bases; unmatched bases: 7. The CDR3 runs 17 residues. CDR3 sequence (DNA): TGCAGTGCTAGAGGGGACAGGGCGAGTAATAGCAATCAGCCCCAGCATTTT. It encodes CSARGDRASNSNQPQHF.

In its sample, this clonotype was seen many times. The chain uses TRBV6-2 or TRBV6-3 and TRBJ2-7, with D possibly being TRBD2 (6 bases). V lost 2 bases to trimming and J lost 1 base, with 12 bases between them. Germline CDR1 reads MNHEY; CDR2 reads SVGEGT. The CDR3 consists of 15 residues. The CDR3 sequence: CASSYSSGVSYEQYF. DNA for the CDR3: TGTGCCAGCAGTTACAGTAGCGGTGTGTCCTACGAGCAGTACTTC.

V gene TRBV28 combines with J gene TRBJ2-1; D is unclear. The CDR3 is 13 amino acids. The V end lost 2 bases, the J end lost 7 bases, and 9 bases lay between the germline ends. In germline, CDR1 is MDHEN, CDR2 SYDVKM. The CDR3 bases are TGTGCCAGCAGTTTAGTATTCCGAAATGAGCAGTTCTTC. Translated: CASSLVFRNEQFF.